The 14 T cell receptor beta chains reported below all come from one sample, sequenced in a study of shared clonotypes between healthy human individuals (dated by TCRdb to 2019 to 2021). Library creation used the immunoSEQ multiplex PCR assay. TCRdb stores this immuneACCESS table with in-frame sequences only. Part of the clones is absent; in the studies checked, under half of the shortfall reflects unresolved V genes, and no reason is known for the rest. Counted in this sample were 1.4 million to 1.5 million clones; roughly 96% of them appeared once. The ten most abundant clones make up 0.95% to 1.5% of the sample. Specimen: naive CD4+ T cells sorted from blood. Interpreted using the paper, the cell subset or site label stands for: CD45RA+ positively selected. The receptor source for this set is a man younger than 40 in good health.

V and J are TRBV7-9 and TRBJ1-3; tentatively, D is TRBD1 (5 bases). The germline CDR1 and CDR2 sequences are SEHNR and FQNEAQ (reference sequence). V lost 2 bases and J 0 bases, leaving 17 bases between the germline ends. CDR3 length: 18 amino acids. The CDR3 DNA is TGTGCCAGCAGCTTACTGGTAGGGACCTCCAGCTCTGGAAACACCATATATTTT. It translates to CASSLLVGTSSSGNTIYF.

The CDR3 sequence: CASILGTGRNQPQHF. The DNA for the CDR3 is TGTGCCAGCATCTTAGGGACAGGGCGGAATCAGCCCCAGCATTTT. The chain employs TRBV5-8 and TRBJ1-5; 9 bases map to TRBD1. The CDR3 totals 15 residues. V shed 6 bases, J shed 4 bases, and the junction held 8 bases outside the gene matches. The germline V gene encodes CDR1 SGHTS and CDR2 YDEGEE.

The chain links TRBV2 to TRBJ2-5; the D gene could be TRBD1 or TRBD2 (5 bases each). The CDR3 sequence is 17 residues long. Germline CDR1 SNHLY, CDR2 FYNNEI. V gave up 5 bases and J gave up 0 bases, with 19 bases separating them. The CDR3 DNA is TGTGCCAGCAGTCAACGACTCCTCCGGGACGACCAAGAGACCCAGTACTTC. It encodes CASSQRLLRDDQETQYF.

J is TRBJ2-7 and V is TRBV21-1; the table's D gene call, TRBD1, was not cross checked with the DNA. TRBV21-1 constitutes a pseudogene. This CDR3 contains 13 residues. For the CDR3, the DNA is TGTGCCAGCAGCAAAGGACCAGGTGACGAGCAGTACTTC. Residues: CASSKGPGDEQYF.

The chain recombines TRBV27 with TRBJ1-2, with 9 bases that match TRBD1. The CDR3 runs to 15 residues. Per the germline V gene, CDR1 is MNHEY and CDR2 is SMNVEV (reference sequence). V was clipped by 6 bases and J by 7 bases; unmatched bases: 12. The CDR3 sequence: CASSVPGQGVSGYTF. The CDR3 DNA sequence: TGTGCCAGCAGCGTACCGGGACAGGGTGTTTCTGGCTACACCTTC.

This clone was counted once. The CDR3 sequence: CSAWDWPEQFF. The CDR3 DNA reads TGCAGTGCCTGGGACTGGCCGGAGCAGTTCTTC. This chain joins TRBV20-1 and TRBJ2-1; a possible D gene is TRBD2 (6 bases). This CDR3 spans 11 amino acids. V lost 6 bases, J lost 10 bases, and 13 bases lay in between. From germline, CDR1 is DFQATT and CDR2 SNEGSKA (reference sequence).

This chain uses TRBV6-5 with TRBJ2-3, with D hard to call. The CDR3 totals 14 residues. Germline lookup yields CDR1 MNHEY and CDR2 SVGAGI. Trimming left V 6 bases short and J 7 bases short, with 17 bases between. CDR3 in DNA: TGTGCCAGCAGAAGGCTTGATCCGAGGAATACGCAGTATTTT. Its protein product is CASRRLDPRNTQYF.

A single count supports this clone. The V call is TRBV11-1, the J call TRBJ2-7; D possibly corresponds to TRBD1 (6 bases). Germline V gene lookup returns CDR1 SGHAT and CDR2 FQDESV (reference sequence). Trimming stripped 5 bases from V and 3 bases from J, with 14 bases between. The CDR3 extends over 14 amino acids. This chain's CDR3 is CASSPRDTLYEQYF. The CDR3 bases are TGTGCCAGCAGCCCACGGGACACACTCTACGAGCAGTACTTC.

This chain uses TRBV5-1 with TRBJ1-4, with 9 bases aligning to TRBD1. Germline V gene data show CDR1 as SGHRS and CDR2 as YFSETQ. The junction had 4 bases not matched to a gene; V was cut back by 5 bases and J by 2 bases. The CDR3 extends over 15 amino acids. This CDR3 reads CASRQGARTNEKLFF. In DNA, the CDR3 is TGCGCCAGCAGACAGGGGGCGAGGACTAATGAAAAACTGTTTTTT.

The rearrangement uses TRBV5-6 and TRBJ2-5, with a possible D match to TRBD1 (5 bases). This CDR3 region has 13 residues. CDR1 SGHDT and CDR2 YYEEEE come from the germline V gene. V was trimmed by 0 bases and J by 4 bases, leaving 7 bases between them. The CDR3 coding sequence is TGTGCCAGCAGCTTGGTGCAGGGAGAGACCCAGTACTTC. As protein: CASSLVQGETQYF. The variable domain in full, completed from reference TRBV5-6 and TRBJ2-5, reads DAGVTQSPTHLIKTRGQQVTLRCSPKSGHDTVSWYQQALGQGPQFIFQYYEEEERQRGNFPDRFSGHQFPNYSSELNVNALLLGDSALYLCASSLVQGETQYFGPGTRLLVL.

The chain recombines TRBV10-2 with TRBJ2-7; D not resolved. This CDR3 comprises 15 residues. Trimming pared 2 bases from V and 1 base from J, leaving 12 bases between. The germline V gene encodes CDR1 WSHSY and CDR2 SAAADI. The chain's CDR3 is CASSEPGKASYEQYF. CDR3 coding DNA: TGCGCCAGCAGTGAGCCCGGTAAGGCTTCCTACGAGCAGTACTTC.

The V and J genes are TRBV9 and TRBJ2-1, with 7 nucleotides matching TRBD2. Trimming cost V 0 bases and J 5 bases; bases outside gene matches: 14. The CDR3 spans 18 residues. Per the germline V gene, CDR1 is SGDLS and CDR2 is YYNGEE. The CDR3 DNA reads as TGTGCCAGCAGCGTAGTAGCGTCATTACTAGCGACCCACAATGAGCAGTTCTTC. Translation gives CASSVVASLLATHNEQFF.

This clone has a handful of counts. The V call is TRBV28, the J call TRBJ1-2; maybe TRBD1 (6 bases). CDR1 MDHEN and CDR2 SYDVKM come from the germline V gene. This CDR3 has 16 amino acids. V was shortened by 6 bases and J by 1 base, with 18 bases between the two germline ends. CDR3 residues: CASRTPAGAVNYGYTF. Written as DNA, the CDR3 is TGTGCCAGCAGGACACCCGCGGGGGCAGTTAACTATGGCTACACCTTC.

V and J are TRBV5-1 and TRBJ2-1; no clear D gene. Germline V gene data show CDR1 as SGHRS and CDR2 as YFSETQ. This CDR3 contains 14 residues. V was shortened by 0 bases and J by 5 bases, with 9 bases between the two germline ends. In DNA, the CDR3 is TGCGCCAGCAGCTTGGAGGACCGGCACAATGAGCAGTTCTTC. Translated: CASSLEDRHNEQFF.